Listed below are T cell receptor beta chains from one sample, sequenced in a study of blood T cell repertoires in COVID-19. The protocol was immunoSEQ multiplex PCR, while the TCRdb copy is restricted to in-frame clones and leaves out a portion. This sample has 65,000 or so clones, with 80% to 90% found just once. Sequencing input: peripheral blood. The receptors were sampled from a middle-aged man with active COVID-19. CDR3s include the opening cysteine and the closing phenylalanine or tryptophan. The D gene is left open where the match is weak. The size of a clone is reported for some rows only, either as once, few or many, or as a class for expanded clones.

V: TRBV7-2
J: TRBJ1-1
size: NA
D: NA
DNA: TGTGCCAGCAGCCGGGGACCCCTGGGGGGAGAAGCTTTCTTT
CDR3: CASSRGPLGGEAFF

V: TRBV9
J: TRBJ2-7
size: NA
D: NA
DNA: TGTGCCAGCAGCGTAGGTGTGGGGGGGCCGAACGAGCAGTACTTC
CDR3: CASSVGVGGPNEQYF

V: TRBV21-1
J: TRBJ1-2
size: NA
D: NA
DNA: TGTGCCAGCAGCAAAGGGGACAGTTTTAACTATGGCTACACCTTC
CDR3: CASSKGDSFNYGYTF

V: TRBV7-9
J: TRBJ2-6
size: once
D: NA
DNA: TGTGCCAGCAGCTTAGGGCCTTCTGTCTCTGGGGCCAACGTCCTGACTTTC
CDR3: CASSLGPSVSGANVLTF

V: TRBV5-1
J: TRBJ2-1
size: NA
D: NA
DNA: TGCGCCAGCAGCTTGGACACACCTTCCTACAATGAGCAGTTCTTC
CDR3: CASSLDTPSYNEQFF

V: TRBV4-2
J: TRBJ2-3
size: NA
D: TRBD2
DNA: TGTGCCAGCAGCCAACAACCGACTAGCGGAGAACCAGATACGCAGTATTTT
CDR3: CASSQQPTSGEPDTQYF

V: TRBV19
J: TRBJ2-2
size: NA
D: NA
DNA: TGTGCCAGTAGTACCGGCCAGACCCGAGGCACCGGGGAGCTGTTTTTT
CDR3: CASSTGQTRGTGELFF

V: TRBV19
J: TRBJ2-5
size: NA
D: NA
DNA: TGTGCCAGTAGCCGCCGGAGCCGACAGGAGACCCAGTACTTC
CDR3: CASSRRSRQETQYF

V: TRBV5-6
J: TRBJ2-1
size: NA
D: TRBD1
DNA: TGTGCCAGCAGTCAACAGGGGTTCAGCTCCTACAATGAGCAGTTCTTC
CDR3: CASSQQGFSSYNEQFF

V: TRBV30
J: TRBJ2-7
size: NA
D: NA
DNA: TGTGCCTGGAGTTCCGACAATCCCTACGAGCAGTACTTC
CDR3: CAWSSDNPYEQYF

V: TRBV19
J: TRBJ1-1
size: NA
D: TRBD1
DNA: TGTGCCAGTACCCGACAGGGGGTCATGAACACTGAAGCTTTCTTT
CDR3: CASTRQGVMNTEAFF

V: TRBV30
J: TRBJ1-6
size: NA
D: NA
DNA: TGTGCCTGGAGCAATGGCGGGAGTCCACCCCTCCACTTT
CDR3: CAWSNGGSPPLHF

V: TRBV5-4
J: TRBJ2-5
size: few
D: TRBD1
DNA: TGTGCCAGCAGCGCGGACAGGGGGAGGACGGAGACCCAGTACTTC
CDR3: CASSADRGRTETQYF

V: TRBV7-2
J: TRBJ2-7
size: NA
D: TRBD2
DNA: TGTGCCAGCAGCCGGACTAGCGGGTACCTCTCCTACGAGCAGTACTTC
CDR3: CASSRTSGYLSYEQYF

V: TRBV7-9
J: TRBJ2-1
size: once
D: TRBD2
DNA: TGTGCCAGCAGCTCCGGGACTAGCGGGAGGGATGAGCAGTTCTTC
CDR3: CASSSGTSGRDEQFF

V: TRBV27
J: TRBJ2-7
size: NA
D: TRBD1
DNA: TGTGCCAGCAGTCCCTGGACAGGGGGTGACGAGCAGTACTTC
CDR3: CASSPWTGGDEQYF

V: TRBV5-4
J: TRBJ2-3
size: NA
D: TRBD2
DNA: TGTGCCAGCAGCCTCGGGAGCGGGGCGGGAGATACGCAGTATTTT
CDR3: CASSLGSGAGDTQYF

V: TRBV19
J: TRBJ2-7
size: NA
D: TRBD1
DNA: TGTGCCAGTAGTATACGGGACAGGAGTTACGAGCAGTACTTC
CDR3: CASSIRDRSYEQYF

V: TRBV10-2
J: TRBJ1-1
size: few
D: NA
DNA: TGCGCCAGCCGCCGAACGCGGGAGCCCACTGAAGCTTTCTTT
CDR3: CASRRTREPTEAFF

V: TRBV13
J: TRBJ2-2
size: NA
D: TRBD2
DNA: TGTGCCAGCAGCAAGGGACTAGCGGGAGGGCCGGAGACCGGGGAGCTGTTTTTT
CDR3: CASSKGLAGGPETGELFF

V: TRBV24-1
J: TRBJ1-2
size: NA
D: TRBD1
DNA: TGTGCCACCAGTCCTCGGACAGGGCTGAATGGCTACACCTTC
CDR3: CATSPRTGLNGYTF

V: TRBV7-6
J: TRBJ1-1
size: NA
D: NA
DNA: TGTGCCAGCAGCTTATTGGGGGGAACTGAAGCTTTCTTT
CDR3: CASSLLGGTEAFF

V: TRBV19
J: TRBJ1-6
size: NA
D: NA
DNA: TGTGCCACAAATGCAAAAGGGGTGCGTGATAATTCACCCCTCCACTTT
CDR3: CATNAKGVRDNSPLHF

V: TRBV3-1/TRBV3-2
J: TRBJ1-3
size: NA
D: TRBD1
DNA: TGTGCCAGCAGCCGGGACAGCACTGGAAACACCATATATTTT
CDR3: CASSRDSTGNTIYF

V: TRBV3-1/TRBV3-2
J: TRBJ2-1
size: NA
D: NA
DNA: TGTGCCAGCAGCCAAGTTCTTAATGAGCAGTTCTTC
CDR3: CASSQVLNEQFF

V: TRBV7-2
J: TRBJ2-5
size: NA
D: TRBD1
DNA: TGTGCCAGCAGCCGGGACAGGGGATCGGAGACCCAGTACTTC
CDR3: CASSRDRGSETQYF

V: TRBV9
J: TRBJ1-6
size: NA
D: NA
DNA: TGTGCCAGCAGCGTAGGACTTGATTCACCCCTCCACTTT
CDR3: CASSVGLDSPLHF

V: TRBV4-2
J: TRBJ2-1
size: NA
D: TRBD2
DNA: TGTGCCAGCAGCCAAGGTGCCGGGGAGGGTGAGCAGTTCTTC
CDR3: CASSQGAGEGEQFF

V: TRBV27
J: TRBJ2-7
size: few
D: NA
DNA: TGTGCCAGCAGATGGACGGTGCTGACAGGTGAGCAGTACTTC
CDR3: CASRWTVLTGEQYF

V: TRBV5-1
J: TRBJ2-3
size: NA
D: TRBD2
DNA: TGCGCCAGCAGCTTGTTAGCGGGAGAGAAAGATACGCAGTATTTT
CDR3: CASSLLAGEKDTQYF

V: TRBV28
J: TRBJ1-1
size: NA
D: NA
DNA: TGTGCCAGCAGTTTATCTGAGAGCATGAACACTGAAGCTTTCTTT
CDR3: CASSLSESMNTEAFF

V: TRBV9
J: TRBJ1-1
size: NA
D: NA
DNA: TGTGCCAGCAGCGTAGTCGCAGGGGTGAACACTGAAGCTTTCTTT
CDR3: CASSVVAGVNTEAFF

V: TRBV7-3
J: TRBJ2-5
size: once
D: TRBD2
DNA: TGTGCCAGCAGCTCTAGCGGGGGCCAATTACCAGAGACCCAGTACTTC
CDR3: CASSSSGGQLPETQYF

V: TRBV6-1
J: TRBJ1-2
size: NA
D: NA
DNA: TGTGCCAGCAGTGAAGCTCAGGGATCTACAACCCCCTACACCTTC
CDR3: CASSEAQGSTTPYTF

V: TRBV18
J: TRBJ2-1
size: NA
D: TRBD1
DNA: TGTGCCAGCTCACCGAGGACAGGGACAGAGGGCTCAAATGAGCAGTTCTTC
CDR3: CASSPRTGTEGSNEQFF

V: TRBV27
J: TRBJ2-7
size: NA
D: TRBD1
DNA: TGTGCCAGCAGTTTTACCGGGACAGGGGCCTACGAGCAGTACTTC
CDR3: CASSFTGTGAYEQYF

V: TRBV19
J: TRBJ2-1
size: NA
D: TRBD2
DNA: TGTGCCAGTACCCCAATGGCGGGAGGCGCGGGGTTTGAGCAGTTCTTC
CDR3: CASTPMAGGAGFEQFF